These T cell receptor beta chains were read from a single sample in a study of CD8+ T cells in alopecia areata. Libraries were prepared by immunoSEQ multiplex PCR; TCRdb keeps only in-frame clonotypes and omits some of them. The data contain some 95,000 clones, about 40% of them seen just once; the ten biggest clones take up under 0.9%. Input material: CD4+ T cells sorted from blood. The receptors stem from a human donor with alopecia areata. CDR3s include the opening cysteine and the closing phenylalanine or tryptophan. D genes are given only for firm matches. The listing skips clone size in some rows; elsewhere it reads once, few, many or a size class.

j_call,v_call,d_call,clone_size,cdr3_aa,cdr3_nt
TRBJ1-5,TRBV30,.,.,CAWSVNRVGQPQHF,TGTGCCTGGAGTGTGAACAGGGTGGGTCAGCCCCAGCATTTT
TRBJ1-6,TRBV7-2,.,.,CAGSETTGTSSYNSPLHF,TGTGCCGGCAGCGAGACTACAGGGACGAGCTCCTATAATTCACCCCTCCACTTT
TRBJ1-1,TRBV29-1,.,.,CSVGGRGSGNTEAFF,TGCAGCGTTGGTGGCAGGGGAAGTGGGAACACTGAAGCTTTCTTT
TRBJ2-3,TRBV29-1,.,few,CSVAHPLTDTQYF,TGCAGCGTCGCCCATCCCCTCACAGATACGCAGTATTTT
TRBJ2-1,TRBV30,.,few,CAWNNPGLPYNEQFF,TGTGCCTGGAATAATCCAGGGCTTCCTTACAATGAGCAGTTCTTC
TRBJ1-2,TRBV4-1,TRBD1,.,CASSQDDRDYGYTF,TGCGCCAGCAGCCAAGATGACAGGGATTATGGCTACACCTTC
TRBJ1-1,TRBV29-1,TRBD1,.,CSVGTGGNTEAFF,TGCAGCGTTGGGACAGGGGGCAACACTGAAGCTTTCTTT
TRBJ1-2,TRBV7-9,.,.,CASGENYGYTF,TGTGCCAGCGGCGAGAACTATGGCTACACCTTC
TRBJ1-5,TRBV28,.,.,CASTPTTGWDQPQHF,TGTGCCAGCACCCCGACGACAGGTTGGGATCAGCCCCAGCATTTT
TRBJ2-7,TRBV28,.,.,CASSLRGTYEQYF,TGTGCCAGCAGTTTACGGGGGACCTACGAGCAGTACTTC
TRBJ1-1,TRBV5-1,.,.,CASSFDGVAEAFF,TGCGCCAGCAGCTTTGACGGGGTGGCTGAAGCTTTCTTT
TRBJ1-1,TRBV28,TRBD1,few,CASRRTGGTEAFF,TGTGCCAGCAGGAGGACAGGGGGAACTGAAGCTTTCTTT
TRBJ2-1,TRBV29-1,TRBD1,.,CSDLPGQGLNEQFF,TGCAGCGACCTCCCGGGACAGGGACTCAATGAGCAGTTCTTC
TRBJ1-2,TRBV4-2,TRBD1,.,CASSHDRGEYGYTF,TGTGCCAGCAGCCATGACAGGGGAGAATATGGCTACACCTTC
TRBJ1-1,TRBV29-1,TRBD1,.,CSVVLHRGGNTEAFF,TGCAGCGTTGTCCTCCACAGGGGGGGGAACACTGAAGCTTTCTTT
TRBJ2-5,TRBV29-1,.,few,CSVCPEDSSQETQYF,TGCAGCGTCTGCCCTGAAGATTCTTCCCAAGAGACCCAGTACTTC
TRBJ2-2,TRBV11-2,.,.,CASSQIKGVNTGELFF,TGTGCCAGCAGCCAGATTAAGGGGGTTAACACCGGGGAGCTGTTTTTT